The source of this T cell receptor (beta chain) is a study of blood T cell repertoires in COVID-19. Trimming took 6 bases from V and 11 from J, leaving 14 bases between them. The CDR3 consists of 13 residues. CDR1 is SGHAT, CDR2 FQDESV, per germline (reference sequence). Sequencing was performed with immunoSEQ multiplex PCR; in TCRdb, only in-frame clones are kept and a portion is missing. The sample consists of roughly 180,000 clones, more than 80% of them appearing once. All enrollees were about 18 to 100 years old and from roughly 22 US areas. Symptom resolution, clearance, or two negative PCRs marked donors in Cohort 3 as recovered.

The TCR comes from a middle-aged man who had recovered from COVID-19. Sequencing was done on a sample of PBMCs or T cells enriched from blood (not recorded which). The V and J genes are TRBV11-1 and TRBJ1-6; TRBD1 might be the D (6 bases). CDR3 loop: CASSNRATPPLHF. The CDR3 DNA reads as TGTGCCAGCAGTAACAGGGCAACCCCACCCCTCCACTTT.